These 27 T cell receptor beta chains share one sample of origin, sequenced in a study of T-cell memory formation after mild COVID-19. TCRdb reanalysed the 5' RACE reads using MiXCR and keeps one entry per CDR3 protein. In the table there are around 300,000 distinct CDR3 sequences, 10% to 15% of which are singletons. The source material was PBMCs or a T cell subset sorted from them (not recorded which). These receptors all come from a man between 18 and 29 years old who had mild COVID-19 (a few samples of this study predate the infection). Cell type and time point are not known.

This rearrangement joins TRBV6-2 or TRBV6-3 to TRBJ2-7; D is unclear. The CDR3 covers 14 residues. V was trimmed by 2 bases and J by 1 base, leaving 9 bases between them. The germline V gene has CDR1 MNHEY and CDR2 SVGEGT. The CDR3 region has the DNA TGTGCCAGCAGTTACAATTTCCGATCCTACGAGCAGTACTTC. It translates to CASSYNFRSYEQYF.

The genes are TRBV24-1 and TRBJ2-5; D is unclear. Germline CDR1 is KGHDR and CDR2 is SFDVKD. This CDR3 comprises 17 residues. Trimming cost V 2 bases and J 3 bases, with 18 bases left between them. CDR3 amino acids: CATSDYYRPREEETQYF. In nucleotides, the CDR3 is TGTGCCACCAGTGATTATTATCGGCCCCGAGAAGAAGAGACCCAGTACTTC.

V usage is TRBV7-2 and J usage is TRBJ2-2, with D maybe TRBD1 (7 bases). The CDR3 consists of 15 residues. The germline gives CDR1 SGHTA, CDR2 FQGNSA. The V gene lost 5 bases and the J gene lost 4 bases, with 14 bases spanning the gap. CDR3 in amino acids: CASSVTGRLTGELFF. CDR3 coding DNA: TGTGCCAGCAGCGTGACAGGGAGGCTCACCGGGGAGCTGTTTTTT.

This clonotype was detected a few times. The rearrangement links TRBV9 to TRBJ2-4; TRBD2 aligns across 10 bases. J lost 6 bases, V lost 0 bases, and 0 bases had no gene match. The length of the CDR3 is 14 residues. Germline V gene data show CDR1 as SGDLS and CDR2 as YYNGEE. This CDR3 is CASSVVAGGNIQYF. CDR3 coding DNA: TGTGCCAGCAGCGTAGTAGCGGGGGGAAACATTCAGTACTTC. The full variable domain, completed using reference TRBV9 and TRBJ2-4, is DSGVTQTPKHLITATGQRVTLRCSPRSGDLSVYWYQQSLDQGLQFLIQYYNGEERAKGNILERFSAQQFPDLHSELNLSSLELGDSALYFCASSVVAGGNIQYFGAGTRLSVL.

The gene calls are TRBV6-6 and TRBJ2-7; weak D call: TRBD2 (6 bases). V gave up 8 bases and J gave up 3 bases, with 14 bases separating them. Germline V gene lookup returns CDR1 MNHNY and CDR2 SVGAGI (reference sequence). The CDR3 consists of 13 residues. CDR3 residues: CASGHGGFYEQYF. CDR3 DNA sequence: TGTGCCAGCGGCCACGGGGGATTCTACGAGCAGTACTTC.

Only a few counts were recorded for this clonotype. J is TRBJ1-5 and V is TRBV12-5; possibly TRBD1 for D (6 bases). The CDR3 runs 13 residues. Germline CDR1 LGHNT, CDR2 FRNRAP. The germline V and J ends were trimmed by 4 bases and 7 bases, with 11 bases remaining between them. This CDR3 is CASGWDKAQPQHF. Written as DNA, the CDR3 is TGTGCTAGTGGTTGGGACAAGGCCCAGCCCCAGCATTTT.

V and J are TRBV10-1 and TRBJ2-1, with D perhaps matching TRBD2 (6 bases). From germline, CDR1 is WNHNN and CDR2 SYGVQD (reference sequence). Trimming left V 0 bases short and J 6 bases short, with 21 bases between. The CDR3 totals 18 residues. Here the CDR3 reads CASSESSIGGSETNEQFF. The CDR3, as DNA: TGCGCCAGCAGTGAGTCTAGTATTGGGGGGTCCGAAACCAATGAGCAGTTCTTC.

This clonotype was observed a handful of times. The V and J genes are TRBV12-3 or TRBV12-4 and TRBJ2-3; 7 bases are shared with TRBD1. The CDR3 contains 14 residues. Trimming removed 8 bases from V and 1 base from J; junction bases left unmatched: 6. The CDR3 nucleotides read TGTGCCAGCGAATTGGGACAGCGCACAGATACGCAGTATTTT. Protein sequence: CASELGQRTDTQYF.

This sequence joins TRBV6-5 and TRBJ2-7; D perhaps matches TRBD2 (6 bases). Per germline, CDR1 MNHEY and CDR2 SVGAGI. The CDR3 runs 13 residues. Trimming took 4 bases from V and 6 from J, leaving 13 bases between them. CDR3 amino acids: CASSSWRGGEQYF. The DNA of the CDR3 is TGTGCCAGCAGTTCCTGGCGGGGAGGCGAGCAGTACTTC.

This clonotype was recorded a few times. The genes are TRBV6-5 and TRBJ2-7; TRBD2 is a possible D gene (5 bases). V gave up 6 bases and J gave up 2 bases, with 17 bases separating them. The CDR3 has 15 residues. Looked up from germline, CDR1 is MNHEY and CDR2 is SVGAGI. CDR3 coding DNA: TGTGCCAGCAGCAGGACTGGTGGCCGTGCCTACGAGCAGTACTTC. Translating it yields CASSRTGGRAYEQYF.

The table lists this clonotype with a few counts. The rearrangement joins TRBV5-5 to TRBJ1-2; D remains unclear. Looked up from germline, CDR1 is SGHKS and CDR2 is YYEKEE (reference sequence). V lost 0 bases and J lost 4, with 10 bases in between. The CDR3 sequence is 14 residues long. CDR3 sequence reads: CASSLDKDLYGYTF. The CDR3 DNA sequence: TGTGCCAGCAGCTTGGATAAGGATCTCTATGGCTACACCTTC.

The chain is built from TRBV6-2 or TRBV6-3 and TRBJ2-7; 10 bases are a match to TRBD1. There are 13 residues in the CDR3. Germline assignment: CDR1 MNHEY and CDR2 SVGEGT. With 7 bases clipped from V and 1 base from J, the junction kept 1 base outside the gene matches. The CDR3 is CASKDRGSYEQYF. The CDR3 region has the DNA TGTGCCAGCAAGGACAGGGGGTCCTACGAGCAGTACTTC.

This clonotype was found many times. The rearrangement joins TRBV11-2 to TRBJ2-5; D is uncertain. The V and J ends lost 3 bases and 5 bases respectively, with 10 bases between them. Germline V lookup: CDR1 SGHAT, CDR2 FQNNGV. This CDR3 is 13 amino acids long. CDR3 DNA sequence: TGTGCCAGCAGCTTGAGTCAGGTGGAGACCCAGTACTTC. Protein product: CASSLSQVETQYF. Together with reference TRBV11-2 and TRBJ2-5, the CDR3 gives the full variable domain: EAGVAQSPRYKIIEKRQSVAFWCNPISGHATLYWYQQILGQGPKLLIQFQNNGVVDDSQLPKDRFSAERLKGVDSTLKIQPAKLEDSAVYLCASSLSQVETQYFGPGTRLLVL.

Ten or more counts support this clonotype. This chain links TRBV7-8 with TRBJ1-6, with 7 bases identical to TRBD1. This CDR3 comprises 13 residues. Trimming cost V 3 bases and J 19 bases; bases outside gene matches: 12. Germline lookup yields CDR1 SGHVS and CDR2 FQNEAQ. CDR3 protein: CASSFRGKPPVHF. Written as DNA, the CDR3 is TGTGCCAGCAGCTTCAGGGGGAAGCCCCCCGTACACTTT.

The sample holds a few counts of this clonotype. The V gene is TRBV12-5, the J gene TRBJ2-1, with 10 nucleotides matching TRBD2. The CDR3 totals 15 residues. In germline, CDR1 is LGHNT, CDR2 FRNRAP. Trimming cost V 6 bases and J 13 bases; bases outside gene matches: 15. Here the CDR3 reads CASGRVPGLAMSQFF. In DNA, the CDR3 is TGTGCTAGTGGCCGAGTCCCGGGACTAGCGATGAGCCAGTTCTTC. Full variable domain (remainder filled in from reference TRBV12-5 and TRBJ2-1): DARVTQTPRHKVTEMGQEVTMRCQPILGHNTVFWYRQTMMQGLELLAYFRNRAPLDDSGMPKDRFSAEMPDATLATLKIQPSEPRDSAVYFCASGRVPGLAMSQFFGPGTRLTVL.

This clonotype was detected only a few times. The V call is TRBV10-3, the J call TRBJ2-7; D is perhaps TRBD2 (6 bases). Germline CDR1 and CDR2: ENHRY and SYGVKD. V was cut by 0 bases and J by 3 bases, with 9 bases left in between. The CDR3 is 14 amino acids. The CDR3 is CAISESRGDYEQYV. In DNA form, the CDR3 reads TGTGCCATCAGTGAGTCCCGCGGGGACTACGAGCAGTACGTC.

This clonotype has at least ten counts. V gene TRBV5-5 combines with J gene TRBJ2-1, with TRBD2 matching 12 bases. V dropped 4 bases and J dropped 2; count of bases not matched to a gene: 13. The CDR3 is 19 residues long. Germline-derived CDR1 and CDR2 are SGHKS and YYEKEE (reference sequence). The CDR3 sequence is CASSATGTSGRIAYNEQFF. The CDR3 region has the DNA TGTGCCAGCAGCGCGACAGGGACTAGCGGGCGAATCGCCTACAATGAGCAGTTCTTC. Drawing the rest from reference TRBV5-5 and TRBJ2-1, the complete variable domain is DAGVTQSPTHLIKTRGQQVTLRCSPISGHKSVSWYQQVLGQGPQFIFQYYEKEERGRGNFPDRFSARQFPNYSSELNVNALLLGDSALYLCASSATGTSGRIAYNEQFFGPGTRLTVL.

The chain carries TRBV5-1 and TRBJ2-1, with no clear D. There are 13 residues in the CDR3. In germline, CDR1 is SGHRS, CDR2 YFSETQ. Trimming removed 4 bases at V and 8 bases at J, with 13 bases between. CDR3 residues: CASSPTSPDEQFF. CDR3 bases: TGCGCCAGCAGCCCAACCAGCCCTGATGAGCAGTTCTTC.

CDR3 residues: CASSPTAASTYEQYF. For the CDR3, the DNA is TGCGCCAGCAGTCCGACGGCAGCATCAACCTACGAGCAGTACTTC. The J gene is TRBJ2-7, the V gene TRBV5-1; D gene uncertain. The germline V gene encodes CDR1 SGHRS and CDR2 YFSETQ. V lost 5 bases, J lost 2 bases, and 17 bases lay in between. This CDR3 spans 15 amino acids.

There are many counts of this clonotype. This chain joins TRBV11-1 and TRBJ2-1, with a possible D match to TRBD1 (7 bases). Trimming removed 0 bases from V and 1 base from J, with 10 bases in between. The germline V gene encodes CDR1 SGHAT and CDR2 FQDESV (reference sequence). This CDR3 is built from 16 residues. CDR3 amino acids: CASSLASGGSYNEQFF. CDR3 in DNA: TGTGCCAGCAGCTTAGCGTCAGGGGGGTCCTACAATGAGCAGTTCTTC.

In DNA, the CDR3 is TGCGCCAGCAGCTTGGTGGGACTAGCGGGCCTTAGCTCCTACGAGCAGTACTTC. This encodes CASSLVGLAGLSSYEQYF. The chain is built from TRBV5-1 and TRBJ2-7; the match to TRBD2 covers 12 bases. V was clipped by 0 bases and J by 0 bases; unmatched bases: 7. The CDR3 spans 18 residues. Germline CDR1 reads SGHRS; CDR2 reads YFSETQ.

The V gene is TRBV5-1, the J gene TRBJ1-4, with D perhaps TRBD1 (5 bases). CDR3 length: 15 amino acids. V lost 5 bases to trimming and J lost 5 bases, with 16 bases between them. Germline values: CDR1 SGHRS, CDR2 YFSETQ. The CDR3 bases are TGCGCCAGCAGGCGGACCGGGACGGAGAATGAAAAACTGTTTTTT. This translates into CASRRTGTENEKLFF.

This clonotype was detected a few times. This chain connects TRBV12-3 or TRBV12-4 to TRBJ1-6; D gene uncertain. Trimming took off 6 bases at V and 0 bases at J, with 6 bases between the two ends. The CDR3 spans 14 residues. CDR3 residues: CASSGLSYNSPLHF. The CDR3, as DNA: TGTGCCAGCAGCGGACTCTCCTATAATTCACCCCTCCACTTT.

The chain is built from TRBV29-1 and TRBJ2-5; D perhaps matches TRBD1 (5 bases). The germline V gene encodes CDR1 SQVTM and CDR2 ANQGSEA. The CDR3 totals 15 residues. Trimming removed 0 bases at V and 5 bases at J, with 16 bases between. The CDR3 region has the DNA TGCAGCGTTGAAGATTCTCGTAGGGGTGGGGAGACCCAGTACTTC. Its protein is CSVEDSRRGGETQYF.

V usage is TRBV4-1 and J usage is TRBJ1-3; a possible D gene is TRBD1 (5 bases). The ends were cut back, 0 bases at V and 0 bases at J, with 9 bases in the middle. This CDR3 spans 16 amino acids. From germline, CDR1 is MGHRA and CDR2 YSYEKL. The CDR3 reads CASSQDKGLSGNTIYF. The CDR3 DNA reads as TGCGCCAGCAGCCAAGATAAGGGACTCTCTGGAAACACCATATATTTT.

This clonotype occurred a few times. V and J are TRBV12-3 or TRBV12-4 and TRBJ2-7, with D possibly TRBD1 on 6 matching bases. The CDR3 spans 15 residues. Trimming took off 5 bases at V and 2 bases at J, with 16 bases between the two ends. CDR3 amino acids: CASSHRVEDAYEQYF. The CDR3 region has the DNA TGTGCCAGCAGTCACAGGGTGGAAGACGCCTACGAGCAGTACTTC.

Ten or more counts support this clonotype. The chain carries TRBV5-6 and TRBJ2-7; D perhaps matches TRBD1 (5 bases). The length of the CDR3 is 12 residues. Trimming removed 3 bases at V and 6 bases at J, with 10 bases between. Germline lookup yields CDR1 SGHDT and CDR2 YYEEEE. In DNA, the CDR3 is TGTGCCAGCAGCTCATACAGGACCGAGCAGTACGTC. Translation: CASSSYRTEQYV.